Detailed here is one TCR beta chain. The V gene's germline CDR1 is SGHTA and CDR2 FQGNSA. V gave up 5 bases and J gave up 3 bases, with 14 bases separating them. The CDR3 covers 16 residues. Method: immunoSEQ multiplex PCR; TCRdb's copy keeps in-frame clones and lacks some. Counted here are 90,000 to 150,000 clones, about nine tenths occurring once; the ten biggest clones make up roughly 3.4%. This specimen comes from a study of control samples from healthy donors and cancer patients. The sequencing sample was made of blood. The chain carries TRBV7-2 and TRBJ1-6; D remains ambiguous. The clonotype was recovered from a man between 40 and 49 years old in good health. CDR3 residues: CASSPMRTDYNSPLHF. The CDR3 DNA is TGTGCCAGCAGCCCCATGAGAACGGACTATAATTCACCCCTCCACTTT.